Listed below are T cell receptor beta chains from one sample, sequenced in a study of blood T cell repertoires in COVID-19. Repertoires were generated with immunoSEQ multiplex PCR, while TCRdb's copy carries only in-frame clones and drops some. The sample has 340,000 or so clones, approximately 86% seen once; the top ten hold approximately 4.4%. The sequenced sample consisted of PBMCs or T cells enriched from blood (not recorded which). These receptor sequences come from a woman aged 40-49 years with acute COVID-19. The CDR3 runs from the conserved cysteine through the conserved F or W. The D gene is left open where the match is weak. Clone sizes are given selectively: once, few, many, or a class where the clone is expanded.

J gene: TRBJ1-1
D gene: TRBD1
V gene: TRBV5-6
clone size: -
CDR3 protein: CASRGGTGGLKGSTEAFF
CDR3 DNA: TGTGCCAGCAGGGGTGGGACAGGGGGCCTTAAAGGGAGCACTGAAGCTTTCTTT

J gene: TRBJ1-1
D gene: -
V gene: TRBV2
clone size: -
CDR3 protein: CASSEFIEAFF
CDR3 DNA: TGTGCCAGCAGTGAATTTATTGAAGCTTTCTTT

J gene: TRBJ1-3
D gene: -
V gene: TRBV18
clone size: -
CDR3 protein: CASSPFGGPENTIYF
CDR3 DNA: TGTGCCAGCTCACCATTCGGGGGTCCTGAAAACACCATATATTTT

J gene: TRBJ1-1
D gene: -
V gene: TRBV21-1
clone size: -
CDR3 protein: CASSSIYRADTEAFF
CDR3 DNA: TGTGCCAGCAGCAGCATATACAGGGCGGACACTGAAGCTTTCTTT

J gene: TRBJ1-2
D gene: TRBD1
V gene: TRBV5-4
clone size: once
CDR3 protein: CASSLGGKGQGDYGYTF
CDR3 DNA: TGTGCCAGCAGCTTGGGTGGTAAGGGACAGGGAGACTATGGCTACACCTTC

J gene: TRBJ1-1
D gene: TRBD1
V gene: TRBV19
clone size: few
CDR3 protein: CASSRDRGGNTEAFF
CDR3 DNA: TGTGCCAGTAGTAGGGACAGGGGAGGGAACACTGAAGCTTTCTTT

J gene: TRBJ1-6
D gene: -
V gene: TRBV28
clone size: -
CDR3 protein: CASRQGNSPLHF
CDR3 DNA: TGTGCCAGCAGGCAGGGGAATTCACCCCTCCACTTT

J gene: TRBJ2-7
D gene: TRBD1
V gene: TRBV7-9
clone size: -
CDR3 protein: CASSSPGTGIYEQYF
CDR3 DNA: TGTGCCAGCAGCTCACCCGGGACAGGGATTTACGAGCAGTACTTC

J gene: TRBJ1-5
D gene: TRBD1
V gene: TRBV5-6
clone size: -
CDR3 protein: CASSSGGRDLFNQPQHF
CDR3 DNA: TGTGCCAGCAGCTCAGGGGGCCGGGATCTATTCAATCAGCCCCAGCATTTT

J gene: TRBJ2-1
D gene: -
V gene: TRBV7-9
clone size: -
CDR3 protein: CASSLNGGLEQFF
CDR3 DNA: TGTGCCAGCAGCTTAAATGGGGGACTTGAGCAGTTCTTC

J gene: TRBJ2-7
D gene: TRBD1
V gene: TRBV7-9
clone size: -
CDR3 protein: CASGEQGEQYF
CDR3 DNA: TGTGCCAGCGGGGAACAGGGGGAGCAGTACTTC

J gene: TRBJ1-4
D gene: -
V gene: TRBV25-1
clone size: -
CDR3 protein: CASSVGTVREEKLFF
CDR3 DNA: TGTGCCAGCAGTGTAGGGACGGTTCGGGAGGAAAAACTGTTTTTT

J gene: TRBJ1-2
D gene: -
V gene: TRBV18
clone size: -
CDR3 protein: CASSPLPGGDGYTF
CDR3 DNA: TGTGCCAGCTCACCCTTGCCGGGTGGTGACGGCTACACCTTC

J gene: TRBJ2-1
D gene: TRBD2
V gene: TRBV7-2
clone size: many
CDR3 protein: CASSSGLAGGGGEFF
CDR3 DNA: TGTGCCAGCAGCTCGGGACTAGCGGGCGGCGGGGGGGAGTTCTTC

J gene: TRBJ1-3
D gene: -
V gene: TRBV7-2
clone size: few
CDR3 protein: CASSLANPAGVPYQSSGNTIYF
CDR3 DNA: TGTGCCAGCAGCTTAGCGAATCCGGCAGGGGTCCCGTACCAGAGCTCTGGAAACACCATATATTTT

J gene: TRBJ1-4
D gene: TRBD1
V gene: TRBV24-1
clone size: -
CDR3 protein: CATSDAGQGAREKLFF
CDR3 DNA: TGTGCCACCAGTGATGCTGGGCAGGGGGCGCGGGAAAAACTGTTTTTT

J gene: TRBJ2-2
D gene: TRBD2
V gene: TRBV7-8
clone size: -
CDR3 protein: CASSVGGTNTGELFF
CDR3 DNA: TGTGCCAGCAGCGTCGGGGGGACGAACACCGGGGAGCTGTTTTTT

J gene: TRBJ1-5
D gene: -
V gene: TRBV7-2
clone size: few
CDR3 protein: CASSLAGGNQPQHF
CDR3 DNA: TGTGCCAGCAGCTTAGCAGGGGGCAATCAGCCCCAGCATTTT

J gene: TRBJ2-1
D gene: -
V gene: TRBV28
clone size: -
CDR3 protein: CASSFGGGTYNEQFF
CDR3 DNA: TGTGCCAGCAGTTTCGGCGGCGGGACCTACAATGAGCAGTTCTTC

J gene: TRBJ2-4
D gene: -
V gene: TRBV3-1/TRBV3-2
clone size: -
CDR3 protein: CASSLTRHRPDSLLAKNIQYF
CDR3 DNA: TGTGCCAGCAGCCTAACGCGACACCGCCCGGACAGCCTTCTAGCCAAAAACATTCAGTACTTC

J gene: TRBJ1-4
D gene: TRBD1
V gene: TRBV5-1
clone size: -
CDR3 protein: CASSKPPGGTNEKLFF
CDR3 DNA: TGCGCCAGCAGCAAACCACCAGGGGGTACTAATGAAAAACTGTTTTTT

J gene: TRBJ1-6
D gene: TRBD1
V gene: TRBV7-8
clone size: -
CDR3 protein: CASSLDRGTGSRPLHF
CDR3 DNA: TGTGCCAGCAGCTTAGACAGGGGAACGGGGTCTAGACCCCTCCACTTT

J gene: TRBJ2-3
D gene: -
V gene: TRBV11-1
clone size: -
CDR3 protein: CASSPQRTAGTDTQYF
CDR3 DNA: TGTGCCAGCAGCCCTCAAAGGACTGCGGGCACAGATACGCAGTATTTT

J gene: TRBJ2-7
D gene: TRBD1
V gene: TRBV10-3
clone size: -
CDR3 protein: CAISERQGAYEQYF
CDR3 DNA: TGTGCCATCAGTGAACGACAGGGAGCCTACGAGCAGTACTTC

J gene: TRBJ1-3
D gene: -
V gene: TRBV9
clone size: -
CDR3 protein: CASSVEGGTGNTIYF
CDR3 DNA: TGTGCCAGCAGCGTAGAGGGAGGGACTGGAAACACCATATATTTT

J gene: TRBJ1-2
D gene: -
V gene: TRBV10-3
clone size: few
CDR3 protein: CAITNTEDGYTF
CDR3 DNA: TGTGCCATCACAAACACCGAGGATGGCTACACCTTC

J gene: TRBJ1-1
D gene: -
V gene: TRBV5-1
clone size: -
CDR3 protein: CASSPPTGGGDEAFF
CDR3 DNA: TGCGCCAGCAGCCCACCCACGGGGGGCGGAGATGAAGCTTTCTTT

J gene: TRBJ2-3
D gene: TRBD2
V gene: TRBV10-3
clone size: few
CDR3 protein: CAISESGGINTDTQYF
CDR3 DNA: TGTGCCATCAGTGAGTCCGGGGGGATCAACACAGATACGCAGTATTTT

J gene: TRBJ2-2
D gene: TRBD2
V gene: TRBV28
clone size: -
CDR3 protein: CASSLDAGAGTGELFF
CDR3 DNA: TGTGCCAGCAGTTTAGATGCGGGAGCGGGCACCGGGGAGCTGTTTTTT

J gene: TRBJ1-6
D gene: -
V gene: TRBV7-9
clone size: few
CDR3 protein: CASSLTDYNSPLHF
CDR3 DNA: TGTGCCAGCAGCTTAACAGACTATAATTCACCCCTCCACTTT

J gene: TRBJ1-1
D gene: TRBD1
V gene: TRBV3-1/TRBV3-2
clone size: -
CDR3 protein: CASRQSGYRGNTEAFF
CDR3 DNA: TGTGCCAGCAGACAGTCCGGGTACAGGGGGAACACTGAAGCTTTCTTT

J gene: TRBJ2-2
D gene: -
V gene: TRBV5-1
clone size: -
CDR3 protein: CASSPVEFGELFF
CDR3 DNA: TGCGCCAGCAGCCCCGTAGAGTTCGGGGAGCTGTTTTTT

J gene: TRBJ1-3
D gene: TRBD1
V gene: TRBV7-8
clone size: -
CDR3 protein: CASSQANRGLSGNTIYF
CDR3 DNA: TGTGCCAGCAGCCAAGCGAACAGGGGACTTTCTGGAAACACCATATATTTT

J gene: TRBJ1-3
D gene: -
V gene: TRBV28
clone size: -
CDR3 protein: CASSQSGTLSANTIYF
CDR3 DNA: TGTGCCAGCAGTCAATCCGGGACTTTGAGTGCAAACACCATATATTTT

J gene: TRBJ1-1
D gene: -
V gene: TRBV5-1
clone size: -
CDR3 protein: CASSVGQGPNTEAFF
CDR3 DNA: TGCGCCAGCAGTGTGGGGCAGGGCCCGAACACTGAAGCTTTCTTT

J gene: TRBJ2-7
D gene: -
V gene: TRBV10-3
clone size: -
CDR3 protein: CASQQGSEQYF
CDR3 DNA: TGTGCCAGTCAACAGGGATCCGAGCAGTACTTC

J gene: TRBJ1-1
D gene: -
V gene: TRBV10-3
clone size: -
CDR3 protein: CAISGLQGHTEAFF
CDR3 DNA: TGTGCCATCAGTGGCCTGCAGGGGCACACTGAAGCTTTCTTT

J gene: TRBJ1-2
D gene: TRBD1
V gene: TRBV19
clone size: -
CDR3 protein: CASSIDRVGGYGYTF
CDR3 DNA: TGTGCCAGTAGTATCGACAGGGTTGGGGGATATGGCTACACCTTC

J gene: TRBJ2-5
D gene: TRBD2
V gene: TRBV5-4
clone size: once
CDR3 protein: CASSSFRDYQTQYF
CDR3 DNA: TGTGCCAGCAGCTCCTTCCGGGACTACCAGACCCAGTACTTC

J gene: TRBJ1-5
D gene: -
V gene: TRBV3-1/TRBV3-2
clone size: once
CDR3 protein: CASSQGQVSNQPQHF
CDR3 DNA: TGTGCCAGCAGCCAAGGACAGGTTAGCAATCAGCCCCAGCATTTT

J gene: TRBJ2-1
D gene: -
V gene: TRBV28
clone size: -
CDR3 protein: CASYKEGLGYNEQFF
CDR3 DNA: TGTGCCAGCTATAAAGAGGGCCTGGGATACAATGAGCAGTTCTTC

J gene: TRBJ2-2
D gene: -
V gene: TRBV5-6
clone size: -
CDR3 protein: CASSFASPGELFF
CDR3 DNA: TGTGCCAGCAGCTTTGCTAGCCCCGGGGAGCTGTTTTTT

J gene: TRBJ1-5
D gene: TRBD1
V gene: TRBV5-1
clone size: -
CDR3 protein: CASSPRTGGNQPQHF
CDR3 DNA: TGCGCCAGCAGCCCGAGGACAGGGGGCAATCAGCCCCAGCATTTT

J gene: TRBJ1-4
D gene: -
V gene: TRBV5-1
clone size: few
CDR3 protein: CASSWGTDSPNEKLFF
CDR3 DNA: TGCGCCAGCAGCTGGGGGACGGACAGCCCTAATGAAAAACTGTTTTTT

J gene: TRBJ1-2
D gene: -
V gene: TRBV2
clone size: -
CDR3 protein: CASSERTGGWGYTF
CDR3 DNA: TGTGCCAGCAGTGAACGAACGGGGGGATGGGGCTACACCTTC

J gene: TRBJ1-6
D gene: TRBD1
V gene: TRBV7-9
clone size: -
CDR3 protein: CASSSGQLNSPLHF
CDR3 DNA: TGTGCCAGCAGCTCGGGACAGCTTAATTCACCCCTCCACTTT

J gene: TRBJ1-2
D gene: TRBD1
V gene: TRBV27
clone size: -
CDR3 protein: CASSPHRDRNHYGYTF
CDR3 DNA: TGTGCCAGCAGTCCCCACCGGGACAGGAATCACTATGGCTACACCTTC

J gene: TRBJ2-7
D gene: -
V gene: TRBV10-2
clone size: -
CDR3 protein: CASSILQLEQYF
CDR3 DNA: TGCGCCAGCAGTATCCTTCAACTAGAGCAGTACTTC

J gene: TRBJ2-5
D gene: -
V gene: TRBV7-2
clone size: -
CDR3 protein: CASSLGAVETQYF
CDR3 DNA: TGTGCCAGCAGCCTCGGAGCCGTGGAGACCCAGTACTTC

J gene: TRBJ2-1
D gene: -
V gene: TRBV2
clone size: -
CDR3 protein: CASSRGAWDNEQFF
CDR3 DNA: TGTGCCAGCAGCCGGGGGGCTTGGGACAATGAGCAGTTCTTC

J gene: TRBJ2-6
D gene: TRBD2
V gene: TRBV18
clone size: -
CDR3 protein: CASSPVAGGSGANVLTF
CDR3 DNA: TGTGCCAGCTCACCAGTAGCGGGAGGCTCTGGGGCCAACGTCCTGACTTTC

J gene: TRBJ2-5
D gene: TRBD2
V gene: TRBV7-2
clone size: -
CDR3 protein: CASSPRLADHQETQYF
CDR3 DNA: TGTGCCAGCAGCCCAAGACTAGCGGACCACCAAGAGACCCAGTACTTC

J gene: TRBJ1-2
D gene: -
V gene: TRBV6-2/TRBV6-3
clone size: -
CDR3 protein: CASSYYREGNYGYTF
CDR3 DNA: TGTGCCAGCAGTTACTATCGGGAGGGGAACTATGGCTACACCTTC

J gene: TRBJ1-1
D gene: -
V gene: TRBV27
clone size: -
CDR3 protein: CASRKGARMNTEAFF
CDR3 DNA: TGTGCCAGCAGGAAAGGGGCTAGGATGAACACTGAAGCTTTCTTT

J gene: TRBJ2-1
D gene: -
V gene: TRBV4-1
clone size: -
CDR3 protein: CASSISTFSYNEQFF
CDR3 DNA: TGCGCCAGCAGTATCAGTACATTCTCCTACAATGAGCAGTTCTTC